What follows are 21 T cell receptor beta chains derived from one specimen sequenced in a study of cytomegalovirus exposure and HLA in healthy donors. Amplification used 60 Vbeta primers and 13 Jbeta primers. The table came from immunoSEQ multiplex PCR; TCRdb's copy has only in-frame clones and leaves some out. The table has some 120,000 clones, under 90% seen once. Specimen: PBMCs. These receptors all come from a woman aged 30 to 39 in good health and CMV-seronegative.

The chain links TRBV9 to TRBJ1-1, with D possibly being TRBD1 (5 bases). CDR1 is SGDLS and CDR2 is YYNGEE in the germline V gene. V lost 4 bases, J lost 1 base, and 17 bases lay in between. The CDR3 runs to 16 residues. The CDR3 nucleotides are TGTGCCAGCAGCCCTAGGGGAGGGGCCCCGAACACTGAAGCTTTCTTT. It is translated as CASSPRGGAPNTEAFF.

This clone was found once. The J gene is TRBJ2-7, the V gene TRBV7-8, with 10 bases identical to TRBD2. This CDR3 region has 19 residues. The germline gives CDR1 SGHVS, CDR2 FQNEAQ. V gave up 7 bases and J gave up 0 bases; unmatched junction bases: 18. This CDR3 is CASTVLAGWASGSSYEQYF. In DNA, the CDR3 is TGTGCCAGCACCGTATTGGCTGGGTGGGCTAGCGGGAGCTCCTACGAGCAGTACTTC.

The J gene is TRBJ2-1, the V gene TRBV27; TRBD2 agrees at 11 bases. The V gene end was trimmed by 3 bases and the J gene end by 4 bases; junction bases not matched to a gene: 5. CDR3 length: 16 residues. Germline CDR1 MNHEY, CDR2 SMNVEV (reference sequence). CDR3 nucleotides: TGTGCCAGCAGTTTGCCTAGCGGGAGGATGTACAATGAGCAGTTCTTC. Amino acid sequence: CASSLPSGRMYNEQFF.

This chain joins TRBV27 and TRBJ1-6; D is uncertain. The CDR3 totals 14 residues. V was shortened by 5 bases and J by 13 bases, with 18 bases between the two germline ends. Germline assignment: CDR1 MNHEY and CDR2 SMNVEV (reference sequence). This chain's CDR3 is CASSLTPGSGPLHF. The CDR3 DNA reads TGTGCCAGCAGTCTTACGCCGGGATCTGGTCCCCTCCACTTT.

This clone was seen only a few times. Other DNA sequences in this specimen translate into the identical CDR3. V usage is TRBV25-1 and J usage is TRBJ2-5, with TRBD1 matching over 9 bases. V lost 3 bases and J lost 5; bases outside the gene matches: 4. The germline V gene has CDR1 MGHDK and CDR2 SYGVNS. The CDR3 has 14 amino acids. DNA of the CDR3: TGTGCCAGCAGTGACGGGACAGGGAGGGAGACCCAGTACTTC. Protein sequence: CASSDGTGRETQYF.

This clone was seen only once. The J gene is TRBJ1-1, the V gene TRBV14; D is perhaps TRBD1 (5 bases). Germline V gene lookup returns CDR1 SGHDN and CDR2 FVKESK. The germline V and J ends were trimmed by 1 base and 8 bases, with 14 bases remaining between them. This CDR3 region has 14 residues. In DNA form, the CDR3 reads TGTGCCAGCAGCCAAGGATTTCAGGGCCAGGAAGCTTTCTTT. Its protein is CASSQGFQGQEAFF.

This clone occurred a few times. It differs at one base from a far larger clone, so likely a read error. Other DNA sequences in this specimen translate into the identical CDR3. The V and J genes are TRBV5-1 and TRBJ2-5, with a tentative D call TRBD2 (6 bases). The CDR3 is made up of 16 amino acids. Germline CDR1 and CDR2: SGHRS and YFSETQ. The ends were cut back, 0 bases at V and 0 bases at J, with 12 bases in the middle. The CDR3 nucleotides read TGCGCCAGCAGCTTGGTGGGGGGAGAGGACCAAGAGACCCAGTACTTC. Amino acid sequence: CASSLVGGEDQETQYF.

V is TRBV7-8 and J is TRBJ2-2; 7 bases line up with TRBD2. The CDR3 extends over 17 amino acids. Trimming removed 6 bases from V and 1 base from J; junction bases left unmatched: 11. Germline loops: CDR1 SGHVS, CDR2 FQNEAQ. DNA for the CDR3: TGTGCCAGCAGTCCTTTACCCTCTAGCGGGAACACCGGGGAGCTGTTTTTT. Protein product: CASSPLPSSGNTGELFF.

As to this clone: Within the sample, other DNA sequences also encode this same CDR3. The chain employs TRBV19 and TRBJ2-7, with 9 bases aligning to TRBD1. The CDR3 runs to 15 residues. J lost 1 base, V lost 2 bases, and 3 bases had no gene match. CDR1 is LNHDA and CDR2 is SQIVND in the germline V gene (reference sequence). CDR3 sequence: CASSISGTGSYEQYF. CDR3 DNA sequence: TGTGCCAGTAGTATATCCGGGACAGGGTCCTACGAGCAGTACTTC.

This clone has only one observation. The chain carries TRBV4-3 and TRBJ2-1; TRBD1 matches 8 bases. CDR3 length: 15 amino acids. Germline trimming cut 0 bases from V and 3 bases from J; bases unmatched to any gene: 1. CDR1 is LGHNA and CDR2 is YSLEER in the germline V gene. CDR3 bases: TGCGCCAGCAGCCAAGAAACAGGGGGCTACAATGAGCAGTTCTTC. Encoded protein: CASSQETGGYNEQFF.

This chain joins TRBV10-3 and TRBJ2-5; 11 bases line up with TRBD2. The J call may be faulty, since TRBJ2-7 better matches the DNA end. Germline CDR1 and CDR2: ENHRY and SYGVKD. The length of the CDR3 is 14 residues. For the CDR3, the DNA is TGTGCCTCCCAAGTAGCGGGAGGGCACTACGAGCAGTACTTC. Amino acid sequence: CASQVAGGHYEQYF.

The genes are TRBV11-3 and TRBJ2-1; D gene unclear. The CDR3 has 12 residues. Germline values: CDR1 SGHNT, CDR2 YENEEA. Trimming removed 0 bases from V and 9 bases from J, with 6 bases in between. In DNA, the CDR3 is TGTGCCAGCAGCTTAGAACCGAGTGAGCAGTTCTTC. Amino acid sequence: CASSLEPSEQFF. Full variable domain (rest looked up from reference TRBV11-3 and TRBJ2-1): EAGVVQSPRYKIIEKKQPVAFWCNPISGHNTLYWYLQNLGQGPELLIRYENEEAVDDSQLPKDRFSAERLKGVDSTLKIQPAELGDSAVYLCASSLEPSEQFFGPGTRLTVL.

DNA for the CDR3: TGTGCCAGCAGCCGCACTAGCCCTCGGAGTAATGAGCAGTTCTTC. Translation gives CASSRTSPRSNEQFF. The chain links TRBV11-2 to TRBJ2-1; a possible D gene is TRBD2 (6 bases). Germline V CDR1 and CDR2: SGHAT, FQNNGV. The germline V and J ends were trimmed by 5 bases and 7 bases, with 18 bases remaining between them. The CDR3 runs 15 residues.

DNA for the CDR3: TGCGCCAGCAGCCAAGATTATCGGGACCCGGGGGATGAGCAGTTCTTC. Protein sequence: CASSQDYRDPGDEQFF. The rearrangement joins TRBV4-3 to TRBJ2-1; maybe TRBD2 (6 bases). From germline, CDR1 is LGHNA and CDR2 YSLEER. Between the trimmed V and J ends, which lost 0 bases and 8 bases, there was a span of 17 bases. The CDR3 covers 16 residues.

The chain carries TRBV7-2 and TRBJ2-5; weak D call: TRBD2 (5 bases). Trimming removed 1 base at V and 4 bases at J, with 7 bases between. The germline V gene has CDR1 SGHTA and CDR2 FQGNSA. The CDR3 is 13 amino acids. The CDR3 reads CASSLVEAETQYF. For the CDR3, the DNA is TGTGCCAGCAGCTTAGTGGAGGCAGAGACCCAGTACTTC.

The chain combines TRBV15 with TRBJ1-4; TRBD1 matches at 7 bases. J was trimmed by 0 bases and V by 6 bases; bases with no gene match: 4. The CDR3 totals 15 residues. Germline V gene sequence: CDR1 LNHNV, CDR2 YYDKDF (reference sequence). For the CDR3, the DNA is TGTGCCACCAGTACCGGGACAGCAACTAATGAAAAACTGTTTTTT. It specifies CATSTGTATNEKLFF.

This chain links TRBV7-3 with TRBJ2-5; 8 bases are shared with TRBD2. The CDR3 has 16 residues. Germline-derived CDR1 and CDR2 are SGHTA and FQGTGA. V was pared by 5 bases and J by 4 bases, with 12 bases of the junction left unmatched. The CDR3 sequence: CASSLLAGRPGETQYF. Written as DNA, the CDR3 is TGTGCCAGCAGCCTCTTAGCGGGAAGGCCCGGAGAGACCCAGTACTTC.

The rearrangement joins TRBV7-9 to TRBJ2-1; 12 bases fit TRBD2. The length of the CDR3 is 15 residues. The V and J ends lost 4 bases and 5 bases, in that order; junction bases with no gene match: 3. Germline values: CDR1 SEHNR, CDR2 FQNEAQ (reference sequence). The CDR3 region is CASSSTSGSDNEQFF. DNA for the CDR3: TGTGCCAGCAGCTCGACTAGCGGGAGTGACAATGAGCAGTTCTTC.

This clone has just one count. The genes are TRBV6-5 and TRBJ1-1, with D hard to call. Germline lookup yields CDR1 MNHEY and CDR2 SVGAGI. The V and J ends lost 6 bases and 4 bases respectively, with 12 bases between them. This CDR3 is 13 amino acids long. The CDR3 is CASRSLYFTEAFF. The DNA for the CDR3 is TGTGCCAGCAGGTCCCTGTACTTCACTGAAGCTTTCTTT.

V gene TRBV4-3 combines with J gene TRBJ2-1; D remains ambiguous. Germline V gene data show CDR1 as LGHNA and CDR2 as YSLEER. Trimming took 1 base from V and 3 from J, leaving 4 bases between them. The CDR3 is 13 residues long. The CDR3 DNA follows: TGCGCCAGCAGCCAAGTCCTCTACAATGAGCAGTTCTTC. Translating gives CASSQVLYNEQFF.

The chain carries TRBV4-3 and TRBJ2-1; TRBD2 matches 8 bases. The length of the CDR3 is 15 residues. Germline CDR1 and CDR2: LGHNA and YSLEER. Germline trimming cut 3 bases from V and 7 bases from J; bases unmatched to any gene: 8. The CDR3 region is CASSQPTSAGNEQFF. CDR3 coding DNA: TGCGCCAGCAGCCAGCCGACTAGCGCGGGGAATGAGCAGTTCTTC.